This T cell receptor (beta chain) is from a study of blood T cell repertoires in COVID-19 (TCRdb year 2020). Regarding the research as a whole: Samples covering the acute and convalescent phases of COVID-19 were provided by collaborators in the United States, Italy and Spain. The samples were drawn from the first 160 participants of the ongoing ImmuneRACE study and from over a thousand subjects provided by 6 global collaborators. Nearly every sample came with metadata listing a de-identified subject ID, COVID-19 status, age in years and sex. Where available, HLA class I and class II types were obtained from metadata supplied by the sample provider rather than from assay-based typing. The prospective study material was composed of cDNA or gDNA derived from T cells, B-cell-depleted T cells, or PBMCs. Subjects who had been exposed to COVID-19, were actively infected with it, or had recovered from it provided the deeply sampled blood TCRbeta repertoires that made up the dataset. The repertoires were made available in a free public database intended to serve as a resource for research on the immune response to SARS-CoV-2. What the authors observed across the whole study: Clinical and demographic metadata were provided uncurated, with the amount varying by source and participant.

The cysteine opens and the phenylalanine closes a CDR3 of 15 amino acids. Only CDR3 DNA is held: 45 bases, read in frame from base 1. The germline ends are 12 bases apart after V is trimmed by 5 bases and J by 1 base. For CDR1 and CDR2, the germline V gene lists MNHEY and SVGAGI. The immunoSEQ Assay, a bias-controlled multiplex PCR, was used to amplify TCRbeta CDR3 regions from genomic DNA. As for how the authors treated the data: The number of nucleated cells in each sample was estimated from the amplification of reference gene primers within the assay. To quantify the absolute abundance of each unique TCRbeta CDR3 rearrangement, sequence reads were collapsed and filtered. For each sample, productive Simpson clonality was calculated by taking the square root of Simpson's diversity index across productive rearrangements. The immuneACCESS repertoire file appears here via TCRdb, limited to in-frame rearrangements. These files lack a portion of the clones; in checked studies, under half of the deficit traces to unresolved V genes, and the cause of the others is not known. Clone size and V and J calls were adopted from that table, with D and trimming inferred from the DNA. This sample is represented by under 250,000 clones; almost 85% of them were singletons. The top ten hold less than 4.5% of the sample.

Whole blood was collected in K2EDTA tubes by collaborating institutions according to the institutions' own protocols. For TCRbeta analysis, collaborators shipped samples as frozen whole blood, isolated PBMCs, or DNA extracted from either of those sample types. About this clone itself: This clone's antigen is unknown. No much larger clonotype is one base removed from it; base qualities were not supplied.

Sequencing input: peripheral blood. The source is a man over 45 with acute or convalescent COVID-19. The chain is encoded by TRBV6-5 joined to TRBJ1-3; the D segment could be TRBD1, given 6 matching bases. The DNA sequence is as follows: TGTGCCAGCAGTAAAACAGGGCCGTCTGGAAACACCATATATTTT. Its product reads: CASSKTGPSGNTIYF.